This is a list of T cell receptor beta chains from one sample in a study of graft-versus-host responses after intestinal transplantation. No antigen has been identified for these receptors. Generated by immunoSEQ multiplex PCR, the TCRdb table keeps only in-frame clones and is missing some. The sample yields about 94,000 clones, more than 85% seen once. The starting material was unstimulated CD8+ T cells sorted from spleen or lymph node cells, obtained before intestinal transplant. The receptors were sampled from a human donor who received an intestinal transplant. Each CDR3 is given with its conserved first and last residue. Fields, in order: V gene, clone size, D gene, J gene, CDR3 protein, CDR3 DNA. A D gene is named only where the DNA matches it firmly. Some rows mark clone size as missing; the rest say once, few, many or name a class of expanded clone.

v_call: TRBV7-9
clone_size: -
d_call: -
j_call: TRBJ2-7
cdr3_aa: CASSLSSGVEQYF
cdr3_nt: TGTGCCAGCAGCTTATCATCAGGGGTGGAGCAGTACTTC

v_call: TRBV27
clone_size: -
d_call: TRBD1
j_call: TRBJ1-2
cdr3_aa: CASSFSGQGPMGGYTF
cdr3_nt: TGTGCCAGCAGTTTTTCGGGACAGGGTCCCATGGGTGGCTACACCTTC

v_call: TRBV30
clone_size: -
d_call: -
j_call: TRBJ1-1
cdr3_aa: CAWKASGSGTEAFF
cdr3_nt: TGTGCCTGGAAAGCGTCAGGGTCCGGCACTGAAGCTTTCTTT

v_call: TRBV4-1
clone_size: -
d_call: TRBD2
j_call: TRBJ2-7
cdr3_aa: CASSQPRERENHYEQYF
cdr3_nt: TGCGCCAGCAGCCAACCTCGGGAGCGGGAGAACCACTACGAGCAGTACTTC

v_call: TRBV5-1
clone_size: -
d_call: -
j_call: TRBJ1-1
cdr3_aa: CASSVRGAVTEAFF
cdr3_nt: TGCGCCAGCAGCGTACGGGGGGCGGTCACTGAAGCTTTCTTT

v_call: TRBV4-1
clone_size: once
d_call: -
j_call: TRBJ2-5
cdr3_aa: CASSRGASQETQYF
cdr3_nt: TGCGCCAGCAGCCGAGGAGCGTCTCAAGAGACCCAGTACTTC

v_call: TRBV5-7
clone_size: -
d_call: TRBD2
j_call: TRBJ2-6
cdr3_aa: CASSPLSGSLAGANVLTF
cdr3_nt: TGTGCCAGCAGTCCCTTGAGCGGGAGCTTGGCCGGGGCCAACGTCCTGACTTTC

v_call: TRBV15
clone_size: once
d_call: TRBD1
j_call: TRBJ1-4
cdr3_aa: CATSRAEGAWNEKLFF
cdr3_nt: TGTGCCACCAGCAGAGCCGAGGGGGCCTGGAATGAAAAACTGTTTTTT

v_call: TRBV28
clone_size: -
d_call: -
j_call: TRBJ1-3
cdr3_aa: CASSFWAASSGNTIYF
cdr3_nt: TGTGCCAGCAGTTTCTGGGCAGCAAGCTCTGGAAACACCATATATTTT

v_call: TRBV30
clone_size: -
d_call: TRBD1
j_call: TRBJ2-1
cdr3_aa: CAWTTGTGRFDEQFF
cdr3_nt: TGTGCCTGGACCACCGGGACAGGTCGTTTTGATGAGCAGTTCTTC

v_call: TRBV4-1
clone_size: -
d_call: -
j_call: TRBJ2-7
cdr3_aa: CASSQDPGQYYEQYF
cdr3_nt: TGCGCCAGCAGCCAAGATCCCGGACAGTACTACGAGCAGTACTTC

v_call: TRBV4-1
clone_size: -
d_call: TRBD1
j_call: TRBJ2-5
cdr3_aa: CASSQGGQGETQYF
cdr3_nt: TGCGCCAGCAGCCAAGGGGGACAGGGGGAGACCCAGTACTTC

v_call: TRBV27
clone_size: -
d_call: TRBD1
j_call: TRBJ2-7
cdr3_aa: CASSFYRGDEQYF
cdr3_nt: TGTGCCAGCAGTTTCTACAGGGGGGACGAGCAGTACTTC

v_call: TRBV27
clone_size: -
d_call: -
j_call: TRBJ2-5
cdr3_aa: CASSLGAGAKTQYF
cdr3_nt: TGTGCCAGCAGTTTAGGGGCGGGGGCCAAGACCCAGTACTTC

v_call: TRBV4-2
clone_size: -
d_call: -
j_call: TRBJ1-1
cdr3_aa: CASSLKNTEAFF
cdr3_nt: TGTGCCAGCAGCCTCAAGAACACTGAAGCTTTCTTT

v_call: TRBV11-2
clone_size: once
d_call: TRBD2
j_call: TRBJ2-1
cdr3_aa: CASSSLKFLAGALDEQFF
cdr3_nt: TGTGCCAGCAGCTCACTTAAGTTTTTAGCGGGAGCCCTGGATGAGCAGTTCTTC

v_call: TRBV5-6
clone_size: -
d_call: -
j_call: TRBJ1-1
cdr3_aa: CASSLSGTEAFF
cdr3_nt: TGTGCCAGCAGCTTGTCCGGGACTGAAGCTTTCTTT

v_call: TRBV6-5
clone_size: -
d_call: TRBD1
j_call: TRBJ2-7
cdr3_aa: CASSWTGVGLEQYF
cdr3_nt: TGTGCCAGCAGTTGGACAGGTGTAGGTCTCGAGCAGTACTTC

v_call: TRBV27
clone_size: -
d_call: -
j_call: TRBJ2-3
cdr3_aa: CASSLLKGITDTQYF
cdr3_nt: TGTGCCAGCAGTTTATTAAAGGGGATTACAGATACGCAGTATTTT

v_call: TRBV7-6
clone_size: -
d_call: TRBD1
j_call: TRBJ2-7
cdr3_aa: CASSPRDSSYEQYF
cdr3_nt: TGTGCCAGCAGCCCTCGGGACAGCTCCTACGAGCAGTACTTC

v_call: TRBV9
clone_size: once
d_call: TRBD2
j_call: TRBJ2-7
cdr3_aa: CASSVTSGTYEQYF
cdr3_nt: TGTGCCAGCAGCGTAACTAGCGGGACCTACGAGCAGTACTTC

v_call: TRBV5-5
clone_size: once
d_call: -
j_call: TRBJ1-3
cdr3_aa: CASSRSWKTVSGNTIYF
cdr3_nt: TGTGCCAGCAGCCGATCATGGAAGACAGTCTCTGGAAACACCATATATTTT

v_call: TRBV30
clone_size: -
d_call: -
j_call: TRBJ2-5
cdr3_aa: CASLRDNQETQYF
cdr3_nt: TGTGCCTCCCTAAGGGACAACCAAGAGACCCAGTACTTC

v_call: TRBV12-2
clone_size: -
d_call: -
j_call: TRBJ2-3
cdr3_aa: CASRSPSPTDTQYF
cdr3_nt: TGTGCAAGTCGCTCGCCTAGCCCCACAGATACGCAGTATTTT

v_call: TRBV11-2
clone_size: -
d_call: -
j_call: TRBJ1-1
cdr3_aa: CASSFGLRAGTEAFF
cdr3_nt: TGTGCCAGCAGCTTCGGGCTCAGGGCCGGAACTGAAGCTTTCTTT

v_call: TRBV6-5
clone_size: -
d_call: -
j_call: TRBJ2-7
cdr3_aa: CATSPWETSYEQYF
cdr3_nt: TGTGCCACCTCACCTTGGGAGACCTCTTACGAGCAGTACTTC

v_call: TRBV6-1
clone_size: -
d_call: -
j_call: TRBJ1-1
cdr3_aa: CASSYTANTEAFF
cdr3_nt: TGTGCCAGCAGCTACACAGCGAACACTGAAGCTTTCTTT

v_call: TRBV7-9
clone_size: -
d_call: TRBD1
j_call: TRBJ2-7
cdr3_aa: CASSSGQGHYEQYF
cdr3_nt: TGTGCCAGCAGCTCCGGACAGGGACACTACGAGCAGTACTTC

v_call: TRBV9
clone_size: -
d_call: TRBD1
j_call: TRBJ1-1
cdr3_aa: CASSGQGQGDTEAFF
cdr3_nt: TGTGCCAGCAGCGGTCAGGGACAGGGGGACACTGAAGCTTTCTTT

v_call: TRBV2
clone_size: -
d_call: -
j_call: TRBJ2-1
cdr3_aa: CASSTSLYNEQFF
cdr3_nt: TGTGCCAGCAGTACTAGTCTGTACAATGAGCAGTTCTTC

v_call: TRBV6-1
clone_size: -
d_call: -
j_call: TRBJ1-2
cdr3_aa: CASSAPDSDYGYTF
cdr3_nt: TGTGCCAGCAGTGCCCCAGACAGCGACTATGGCTACACCTTC

v_call: TRBV27
clone_size: -
d_call: -
j_call: TRBJ2-2
cdr3_aa: CASSPGVGGELFF
cdr3_nt: TGTGCCAGCAGTCCCGGAGTGGGCGGGGAGCTGTTTTTT

v_call: TRBV27
clone_size: -
d_call: -
j_call: TRBJ2-1
cdr3_aa: CASSLGLYNEQFF
cdr3_nt: TGTGCCAGCAGTTTAGGGCTATACAATGAGCAGTTCTTC

v_call: TRBV19
clone_size: -
d_call: -
j_call: TRBJ2-1
cdr3_aa: CASSPQVNEQFF
cdr3_nt: TGTGCCAGTAGTCCGCAGGTCAATGAGCAGTTCTTC

v_call: TRBV6-1
clone_size: -
d_call: TRBD2
j_call: TRBJ2-1
cdr3_aa: CASSSLSSGNEQFF
cdr3_nt: TGTGCCAGCAGTTCCCTGTCTAGCGGGAATGAGCAGTTCTTC

v_call: TRBV5-1
clone_size: -
d_call: TRBD1
j_call: TRBJ1-4
cdr3_aa: CASRNRGLDEKLFF
cdr3_nt: TGCGCCAGCAGGAACAGGGGGCTCGATGAAAAACTGTTTTTT

v_call: TRBV21-1
clone_size: -
d_call: -
j_call: TRBJ1-4
cdr3_aa: CASSTGTGSDEKLFF
cdr3_nt: TGTGCCAGCAGCACAGGGACTGGGTCGGATGAAAAACTGTTTTTT

v_call: TRBV19
clone_size: -
d_call: -
j_call: TRBJ2-7
cdr3_aa: CASSTITGYEQYF
cdr3_nt: TGTGCCAGTAGTACCATAACAGGGTACGAGCAGTACTTC

v_call: TRBV28
clone_size: -
d_call: -
j_call: TRBJ1-1
cdr3_aa: CASSLYSGRGAEAFF
cdr3_nt: TGTGCCAGCAGTTTATACTCCGGAAGGGGCGCTGAAGCTTTCTTT

v_call: TRBV6-5
clone_size: -
d_call: -
j_call: TRBJ1-3
cdr3_aa: CASSYSSGSGNTIYF
cdr3_nt: TGTGCCAGCAGTTACTCGAGTGGCTCTGGAAACACCATATATTTT

v_call: TRBV19
clone_size: -
d_call: TRBD1
j_call: TRBJ1-1
cdr3_aa: CAVIRDRAMNTEAFF
cdr3_nt: TGTGCCGTAATTCGGGACAGGGCTATGAACACTGAAGCTTTCTTT

v_call: TRBV7-9
clone_size: -
d_call: -
j_call: TRBJ2-1
cdr3_aa: CASGLASNEQFF
cdr3_nt: TGTGCCAGCGGGCTAGCTAGCAATGAGCAGTTCTTC

v_call: TRBV7-2
clone_size: -
d_call: TRBD1
j_call: TRBJ1-2
cdr3_aa: CASSLALDRDNYGYTF
cdr3_nt: TGTGCCAGCAGCTTAGCGCTCGACAGGGACAACTATGGCTACACCTTC

v_call: TRBV4-3
clone_size: -
d_call: -
j_call: TRBJ2-7
cdr3_aa: CASSQGQGLTYEQYF
cdr3_nt: TGCGCCAGCAGCCAAGGCCAGGGGTTAACCTACGAGCAGTACTTC

v_call: TRBV7-9
clone_size: -
d_call: TRBD1
j_call: TRBJ2-1
cdr3_aa: CASSAWTGPYNEQFF
cdr3_nt: TGTGCCAGCAGCGCTTGGACAGGGCCCTACAATGAGCAGTTCTTC

v_call: TRBV28
clone_size: -
d_call: -
j_call: TRBJ2-7
cdr3_aa: CASSLAYEQYF
cdr3_nt: TGTGCCAGCAGTCTGGCTTACGAGCAGTACTTC

v_call: TRBV28
clone_size: once
d_call: TRBD1
j_call: TRBJ2-7
cdr3_aa: CAPQGSRGQPHYEQYF
cdr3_nt: TGTGCCCCACAGGGCTCCAGGGGGCAGCCTCACTACGAGCAGTACTTC

v_call: TRBV10-2
clone_size: -
d_call: TRBD1
j_call: TRBJ2-1
cdr3_aa: CASSGQGLGNEQFF
cdr3_nt: TGCGCCAGCAGTGGACAGGGGTTGGGCAATGAGCAGTTCTTC

v_call: TRBV15
clone_size: -
d_call: -
j_call: TRBJ2-7
cdr3_aa: CATSRDLRTGFYEQYF
cdr3_nt: TGTGCCACCAGCAGAGATTTAAGGACGGGATTTTACGAGCAGTACTTC

v_call: TRBV9
clone_size: -
d_call: TRBD1
j_call: TRBJ2-7
cdr3_aa: CASSVGTGLSYEQYF
cdr3_nt: TGTGCCAGCAGCGTAGGGACAGGGCTCTCCTACGAGCAGTACTTC

v_call: TRBV7-8
clone_size: -
d_call: -
j_call: TRBJ1-5
cdr3_aa: CASSLARTGRPQHF
cdr3_nt: TGTGCCAGCAGCTTAGCGCGGACCGGGAGGCCCCAGCATTTT

v_call: TRBV5-1
clone_size: -
d_call: TRBD2
j_call: TRBJ2-1
cdr3_aa: CASSLRAGTPYNEQFF
cdr3_nt: TGCGCCAGCAGCTTGAGAGCGGGAACCCCTTACAATGAGCAGTTCTTC

v_call: TRBV4-1
clone_size: -
d_call: -
j_call: TRBJ1-2
cdr3_aa: CASSQDLLRREFDYGYTF
cdr3_nt: TGCGCCAGCAGCCAAGATCTTCTTCGGCGGGAGTTTGACTATGGCTACACCTTC

v_call: TRBV7-2
clone_size: -
d_call: -
j_call: TRBJ2-2
cdr3_aa: CASSIAGSNTGELFF
cdr3_nt: TGTGCCAGCAGCATCGCCGGGAGCAACACCGGGGAGCTGTTTTTT

v_call: TRBV5-4
clone_size: -
d_call: TRBD2
j_call: TRBJ2-1
cdr3_aa: CASSLIAWREEGYNEQFF
cdr3_nt: TGTGCCAGCAGCTTGATCGCGTGGCGGGAGGAAGGTTACAATGAGCAGTTCTTC

v_call: TRBV30
clone_size: -
d_call: -
j_call: TRBJ2-3
cdr3_aa: CAWSALSTDTQYF
cdr3_nt: TGTGCCTGGAGTGCCTTGAGCACAGATACGCAGTATTTT